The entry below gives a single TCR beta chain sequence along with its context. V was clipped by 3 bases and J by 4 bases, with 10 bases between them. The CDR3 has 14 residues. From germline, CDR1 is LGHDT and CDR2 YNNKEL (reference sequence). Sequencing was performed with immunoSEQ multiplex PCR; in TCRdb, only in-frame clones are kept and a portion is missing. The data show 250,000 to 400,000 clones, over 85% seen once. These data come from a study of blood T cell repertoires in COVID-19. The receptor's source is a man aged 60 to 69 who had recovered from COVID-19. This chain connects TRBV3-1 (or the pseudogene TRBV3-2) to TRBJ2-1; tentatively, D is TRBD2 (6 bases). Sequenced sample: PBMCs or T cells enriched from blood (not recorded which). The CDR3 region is CASSHGTLYNEQFF. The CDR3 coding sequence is TGTGCCAGCAGCCACGGGACTTTGTACAATGAGCAGTTCTTC.